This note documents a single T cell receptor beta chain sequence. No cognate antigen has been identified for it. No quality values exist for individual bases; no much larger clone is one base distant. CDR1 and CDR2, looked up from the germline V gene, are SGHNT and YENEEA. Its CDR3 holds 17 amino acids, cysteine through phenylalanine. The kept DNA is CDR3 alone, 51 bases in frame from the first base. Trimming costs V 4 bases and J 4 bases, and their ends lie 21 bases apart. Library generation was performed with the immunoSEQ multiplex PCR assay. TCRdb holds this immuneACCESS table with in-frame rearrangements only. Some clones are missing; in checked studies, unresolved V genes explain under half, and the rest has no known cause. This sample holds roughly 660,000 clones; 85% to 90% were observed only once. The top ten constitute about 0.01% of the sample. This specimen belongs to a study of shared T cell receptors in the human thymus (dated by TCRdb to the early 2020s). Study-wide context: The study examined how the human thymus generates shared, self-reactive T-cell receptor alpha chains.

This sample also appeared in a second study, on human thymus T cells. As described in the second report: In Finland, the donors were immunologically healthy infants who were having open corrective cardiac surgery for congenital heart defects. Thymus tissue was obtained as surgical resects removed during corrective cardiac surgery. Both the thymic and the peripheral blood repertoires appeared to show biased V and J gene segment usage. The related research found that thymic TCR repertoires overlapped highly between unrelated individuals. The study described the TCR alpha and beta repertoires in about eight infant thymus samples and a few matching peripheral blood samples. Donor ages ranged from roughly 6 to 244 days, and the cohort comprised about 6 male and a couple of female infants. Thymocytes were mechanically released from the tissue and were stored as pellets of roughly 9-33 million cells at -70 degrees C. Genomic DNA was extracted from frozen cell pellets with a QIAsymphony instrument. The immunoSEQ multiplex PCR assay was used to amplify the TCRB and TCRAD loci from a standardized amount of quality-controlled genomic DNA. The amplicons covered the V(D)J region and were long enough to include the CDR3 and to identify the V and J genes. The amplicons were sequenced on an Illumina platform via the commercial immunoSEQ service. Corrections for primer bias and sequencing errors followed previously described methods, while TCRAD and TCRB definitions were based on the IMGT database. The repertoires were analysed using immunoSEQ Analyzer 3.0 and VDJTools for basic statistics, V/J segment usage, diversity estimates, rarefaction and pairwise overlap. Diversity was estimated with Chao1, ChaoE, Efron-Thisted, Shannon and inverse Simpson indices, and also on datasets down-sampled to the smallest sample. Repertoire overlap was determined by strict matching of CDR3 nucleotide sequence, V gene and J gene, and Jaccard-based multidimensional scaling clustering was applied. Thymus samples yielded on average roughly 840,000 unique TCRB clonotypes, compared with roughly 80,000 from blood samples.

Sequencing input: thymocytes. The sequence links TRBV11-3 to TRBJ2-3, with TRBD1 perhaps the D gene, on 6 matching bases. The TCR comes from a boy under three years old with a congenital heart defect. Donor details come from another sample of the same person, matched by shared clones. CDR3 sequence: CASSSFSGVPNSDTQYF. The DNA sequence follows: TGTGCCAGCAGCTCATTTTCAGGGGTGCCGAACTCAGATACGCAGTATTTT.